Below are 29 T cell receptor beta chains sequenced from a single sample in a study of blood T cell repertoires in COVID-19. TCRdb's table, derived via immunoSEQ multiplex PCR, lists solely in-frame clones and lacks some. The repertoire holds around 390,000 clones, with 85% to 90% as singletons. Sequencing used PBMCs or T cells enriched from blood (not recorded which). The receptor source for this set is a woman between 50 and 59 years old who had recovered from COVID-19.

V and J are TRBV19 and TRBJ2-1; the match to TRBD2 covers 10 bases. The CDR3 sequence is 13 residues long. The V and J ends lost 0 bases and 15 bases, in that order; junction bases with no gene match: 5. Germline CDR1 is LNHDA and CDR2 is SQIVND (reference sequence). The DNA of the CDR3 is TGTGCCAGTAGTATAGAGGAGCGGGGGGGACGGTTCTTC. Its translation: CASSIEERGGRFF.

The table lists this clone with a count of one. The rearrangement links TRBV5-8 to TRBJ2-1; TRBD2 matches at 8 bases. The CDR3 consists of 16 residues. Trimming at V came to 1 base and at J to 5 bases, leaving 8 bases not matched to a gene. From germline, CDR1 is SGHTS and CDR2 YDEGEE. The CDR3 protein is CASSLTGTSSHNEQFF. The CDR3 DNA follows: TGTGCCAGCAGCTTGACAGGGACTAGTTCGCACAATGAGCAGTTCTTC.

The chain recombines TRBV4-1 with TRBJ1-2, with D unresolved. V lost 7 bases and J lost 2, with 17 bases in between. The CDR3 is 15 amino acids. The germline V gene has CDR1 MGHRA and CDR2 YSYEKL. This CDR3 is CASTLEPQANYGYTF. DNA of the CDR3: TGCGCCAGCACCCTCGAGCCGCAAGCGAACTATGGCTACACCTTC.

This sequence joins TRBV4-2 and TRBJ1-3; TRBD1 might be the D (5 bases). CDR3 length equals 16 residues. Trimming left V 0 bases short and J 0 bases short, with 9 bases between. Looked up from germline, CDR1 is LGHNA and CDR2 is YNFKEQ. The chain's CDR3 is CASSQETVISGNTIYF. The CDR3 bases are TGTGCCAGCAGCCAAGAGACAGTTATCTCTGGAAACACCATATATTTT.

The chain recombines TRBV7-8 with TRBJ1-1; 9 bases line up with TRBD1. Germline V gives CDR1 SGHVS, CDR2 FQNEAQ. This CDR3 is built from 14 residues. V lost 5 bases, J lost 5 bases, and 6 bases stayed unmatched. CDR3 in DNA: TGTGCCAGCAGCAAAGGACAGGGGCGGACTGAAGCTTTCTTT. Encoded protein: CASSKGQGRTEAFF.

The sample holds a few counts of this clone. The chain employs TRBV2 and TRBJ2-1; TRBD2 matches 7 bases. CDR3 length: 17 amino acids. Germline V CDR1 and CDR2: SNHLY, FYNNEI. Germline trimming cut 8 bases from V and 0 bases from J; bases unmatched to any gene: 13. The CDR3: CASSSSGASSSYNEQFF. In nucleotides, the CDR3 is TGTGCCAGCTCATCGAGCGGGGCCTCGAGCTCCTACAATGAGCAGTTCTTC.

V usage is TRBV5-1 and J usage is TRBJ2-4; D is possibly TRBD2 (6 bases). CDR3 length: 17 residues. The V end lost 0 bases, the J end lost 6 bases, and 19 bases lay between the germline ends. Per germline, CDR1 SGHRS and CDR2 YFSETQ. CDR3 protein: CASSLAVLRDGGNIQYF. CDR3 DNA sequence: TGCGCCAGCAGCTTGGCCGTGCTGCGGGACGGGGGAAACATTCAGTACTTC. The variable domain in full, completed from reference TRBV5-1 and TRBJ2-4, reads KAGVTQTPRYLIKTRGQQVTLSCSPISGHRSVSWYQQTPGQGLQFLFEYFSETQRNKGNFPGRFSGRQFSNSRSEMNVSTLELGDSALYLCASSLAVLRDGGNIQYFGAGTRLSVL.

CDR3 residues: CASSHTTGSEQYF. The CDR3 DNA follows: TGTGCCAGCAGCCATACTACAGGGTCCGAGCAGTACTTC. V gene TRBV14 combines with J gene TRBJ2-7; D is possibly TRBD1 (6 bases). This CDR3 spans 13 amino acids. V shed 3 bases and J shed 6 bases, with 12 bases lying between them. The germline V gene has CDR1 SGHDN and CDR2 FVKESK.

The rearrangement joins TRBV3-1 (or the pseudogene TRBV3-2) to TRBJ2-1; D is uncertain. V gave up 1 base and J gave up 3 bases, with 7 bases separating them. CDR1 is LGHDT and CDR2 is YNNKEL in the germline V gene (reference sequence). This CDR3 comprises 14 residues. The CDR3 DNA follows: TGTGCCAGCAGCCAAGGCGATTACTACAATGAGCAGTTCTTC. The encoded protein is CASSQGDYYNEQFF.

The sample holds one count of this clone. J is TRBJ2-2 and V is TRBV7-2; 10 bases agree with TRBD2. J gave up 4 bases and V 7 bases, and 6 bases lay outside the gene matches. The CDR3 totals 15 residues. Germline CDR1 is SGHTA and CDR2 is FQGNSA. The CDR3 is CASKRGGQSTGELFF. The CDR3 bases are TGTGCCAGCAAGCGGGGGGGGCAAAGCACCGGGGAGCTGTTTTTT. The complete variable domain, with remaining parts taken from reference TRBV7-2 and TRBJ2-2, reads GAGVSQSPSNKVTEKGKDVELRCDPISGHTALYWYRQSLGQGLEFLIYFQGNSAPDKSGLPSDRFSAERTGGSVSTLTIQRTQQEDSAVYLCASKRGGQSTGELFFGEGSRLTVL.

This clone was counted a single time. The chain employs TRBV5-1 and TRBJ2-5, with D perhaps matching TRBD1 (6 bases). CDR3 length: 15 residues. Germline V gene sequence: CDR1 SGHRS, CDR2 YFSETQ. V was cut by 1 base and J by 5 bases, with 15 bases left in between. DNA of the CDR3: TGCGCCAGCAGCTTGTCGGTTTCTCAGGGGGAGACCCAGTACTTC. Translation gives CASSLSVSQGETQYF.

This rearrangement joins TRBV3-1 (or the pseudogene TRBV3-2) to TRBJ1-4, with D maybe TRBD1 (6 bases). This CDR3 is 15 amino acids long. CDR1 and CDR2 (germline): LGHDT, YNNKEL (reference sequence). V was pared by 5 bases and J by 7 bases, with 17 bases between. CDR3 in DNA: TGTGCCAGCAGCAGGGAGCAGGGGTTCAGTGAAAAACTGTTTTTT. Translation: CASSREQGFSEKLFF.

The chain combines TRBV27 with TRBJ2-7; the D gene is possibly TRBD1 (6 bases). The V gene lost 3 bases and the J gene lost 3 bases, with 15 bases spanning the gap. The germline gives CDR1 MNHEY, CDR2 SMNVEV (reference sequence). This CDR3 region has 15 residues. In DNA form, the CDR3 reads TGTGCCAGCAGTTTTTACTCGGACAGCCGCTACGAGCAGTACTTC. Its protein is CASSFYSDSRYEQYF.

The table lists this clone with many counts. The chain employs TRBV7-2 and TRBJ1-2, with 9 bases that match TRBD1. The ends lost 5 bases at V and 6 bases at J; junction bases unmatched: 10. The CDR3 totals 15 residues. Germline CDR1 SGHTA, CDR2 FQGNSA. DNA of the CDR3: TGTGCCAGCAGCCCTACAGGGGGCATTAAGGATGGCTACACCTTC. Translating gives CASSPTGGIKDGYTF.

V usage is TRBV4-2 and J usage is TRBJ2-1; 7 bases agree with TRBD1. Germline V gene sequence: CDR1 LGHNA, CDR2 YNFKEQ. CDR3 size: 15 residues. Trimming cost V 5 bases and J 7 bases; bases outside gene matches: 11. CDR3 region: CASSKTGISRNEQFF. The CDR3 region has the DNA TGTGCCAGCAGCAAGACAGGGATTTCGCGGAATGAGCAGTTCTTC.

The chain is built from TRBV2 and TRBJ1-2, with 8 bases that match TRBD1. CDR3 size: 13 residues. After removal of 8 bases from V and 3 bases from J, the junction contained 5 bases not matched to a gene. In germline, CDR1 is SNHLY, CDR2 FYNNEI. This CDR3 reads CASCEDRDYGYTF. CDR3 sequence (DNA): TGTGCCAGCTGCGAGGACAGGGACTATGGCTACACCTTC.

The chain is built from TRBV7-9 and TRBJ1-1; no definite D call. The V end was cut by 1 base, the J end by 4 bases, with 7 bases between. Germline CDR1 is SEHNR and CDR2 is FQNEAQ (reference sequence). The CDR3 is made up of 13 amino acids. CDR3 in DNA: TGTGCCAGCAGCTTAGGGGCCGGCACTGAAGCTTTCTTT. This encodes CASSLGAGTEAFF.

The chain has TRBV2 and TRBJ1-3; the D is unclear. V was shortened by 4 bases and J by 6 bases, with 7 bases between the two germline ends. The CDR3 sequence is 12 residues long. The germline V gene has CDR1 SNHLY and CDR2 FYNNEI. The CDR3 sequence is CASSVGINTIYF. The DNA for the CDR3 is TGTGCCAGCAGTGTCGGGATAAACACCATATATTTT.

The V call is TRBV3-1 (or the pseudogene TRBV3-2), the J call TRBJ2-2, with D possibly TRBD2 on 5 matching bases. This CDR3 is built from 15 residues. CDR1 is LGHDT and CDR2 is YNNKEL in the germline V gene (reference sequence). The ends were cut back, 3 bases at V and 0 bases at J, with 8 bases in the middle. The CDR3 region is CASSQGGPNTGELFF. CDR3 bases: TGTGCCAGCAGCCAGGGCGGGCCGAACACCGGGGAGCTGTTTTTT.

V gene TRBV29-1 combines with J gene TRBJ2-1; the match to TRBD1 covers 7 bases. Germline lookup yields CDR1 SQVTM and CDR2 ANQGSEA. CDR3 size: 15 residues. V was clipped by 4 bases and J by 5 bases; unmatched bases: 11. This CDR3 is CSVARGQARDNEQFF. The CDR3 DNA reads as TGCAGCGTTGCCCGAGGACAGGCGCGGGACAATGAGCAGTTCTTC.

The chain links TRBV4-1 to TRBJ1-2; no firm D call. The V gene's germline CDR1 is MGHRA and CDR2 YSYEKL. V was shortened by 0 bases and J by 4 bases, with 12 bases between the two germline ends. The CDR3 has 15 residues. CDR3: CASSQDAAPVYGYTF. In nucleotides, the CDR3 is TGCGCCAGCAGCCAAGATGCCGCCCCGGTCTATGGCTACACCTTC.

The chain joins TRBV12-3 or TRBV12-4 to TRBJ1-1, with 10 bases that match TRBD1. This CDR3 is built from 13 residues. V gave up 5 bases and J gave up 11 bases; unmatched junction bases: 8. The CDR3 DNA follows: TGTGCCAGCAGTCTACAGACAGGGGGCTCTGCTTTCTTT. Translating gives CASSLQTGGSAFF.

The rearrangement joins TRBV5-4 to TRBJ2-7, with a possible D match to TRBD1 (6 bases). CDR3 length: 14 residues. V gave up 0 bases and J gave up 5 bases, with 12 bases separating them. Germline V gene lookup returns CDR1 SGHNT and CDR2 YYREEE (reference sequence). The CDR3 sequence: CASSLEGDRNEQYF. DNA of the CDR3: TGTGCCAGCAGCTTGGAGGGTGACAGGAACGAGCAGTACTTC.

The chain couples TRBV10-3 to TRBJ1-5; 10 nucleotides match TRBD1. The CDR3 contains 15 residues. V was pared by 2 bases and J by 5 bases, with 3 bases of the junction left unmatched. CDR1 and CDR2 (germline): ENHRY, SYGVKD. DNA of the CDR3: TGTGCCATCAGTGAGGGGACAGGGGATTATCAGCCCCAGCATTTT. Encoded protein: CAISEGTGDYQPQHF.

This chain connects TRBV10-3 to TRBJ2-1, with TRBD1 identical over 7 bases. The V segment lost 8 bases and the J segment 6 bases; nucleotides outside the gene matches: 7. The CDR3 extends over 13 amino acids. Germline CDR1 and CDR2: ENHRY and SYGVKD. CDR3 nucleotides: TGTGCCATCTCTCGGGCAGGGGGCAATGAGCAGTTCTTC. This sequence encodes CAISRAGGNEQFF.

The chain combines TRBV3-1 (or the pseudogene TRBV3-2) with TRBJ2-5, with TRBD2 matching over 10 bases. CDR3 length equals 16 residues. In germline, CDR1 is LGHDT, CDR2 YNNKEL (reference sequence). J gave up 1 base and V 5 bases, and 7 bases lay outside the gene matches. As DNA, the CDR3 is TGTGCCAGCAGCTTAAGACAGCGGGGGGGCCAAGAGACCCAGTACTTC. Translating gives CASSLRQRGGQETQYF.

V usage is TRBV6-5 and J usage is TRBJ2-7, with D unresolved. Germline lookup yields CDR1 MNHEY and CDR2 SVGAGI. CDR3 length equals 10 residues. Deletions cut 8 bases from V and 1 base from J, with 3 bases between. CDR3 residues: CASRSYEQYF. DNA of the CDR3: TGTGCCAGCCGGTCCTACGAGCAGTACTTC.

This sequence joins TRBV27 and TRBJ1-5, with D hard to call. From germline, CDR1 is MNHEY and CDR2 SMNVEV (reference sequence). V gave up 0 bases and J gave up 8 bases, with 8 bases separating them. The CDR3 covers 13 residues. Here the CDR3 DNA reads TGTGCCAGCAGTTTATCGGGCGCCGAGCCCCAGCATTTT. Encoded protein: CASSLSGAEPQHF.

The J gene is TRBJ1-1, the V gene TRBV19; D is ambiguous. This CDR3 contains 15 residues. Looked up from germline, CDR1 is LNHDA and CDR2 is SQIVND (reference sequence). The germline V and J ends were trimmed by 7 bases and 1 base, with 16 bases remaining between them. The CDR3 nucleotides are TGTGCCAGTATATATAGGCAGGCAGGGAACACTGAAGCTTTCTTT. It encodes CASIYRQAGNTEAFF. The full variable domain, rest sourced from reference TRBV19 and TRBJ1-1, is DGGITQSPKYLFRKEGQNVTLSCEQNLNHDAMYWYRQDPGQGLRLIYYSQIVNDFQKGDIAEGYSVSREKKESFPLTVTSAQKNPTAFYLCASIYRQAGNTEAFFGQGTRLTVV.